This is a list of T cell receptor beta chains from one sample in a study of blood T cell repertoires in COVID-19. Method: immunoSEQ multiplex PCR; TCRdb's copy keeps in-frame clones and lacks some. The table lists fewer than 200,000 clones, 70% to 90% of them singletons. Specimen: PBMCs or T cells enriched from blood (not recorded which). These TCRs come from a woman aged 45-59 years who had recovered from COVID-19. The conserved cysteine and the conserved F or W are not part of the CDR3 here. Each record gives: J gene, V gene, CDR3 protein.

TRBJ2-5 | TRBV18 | ASSPPGQETQY
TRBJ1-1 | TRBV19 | ASSMRPPRAEAF
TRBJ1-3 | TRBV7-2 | ASSFRGTDTIY
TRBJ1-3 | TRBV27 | ASSSTGLSGNTIY
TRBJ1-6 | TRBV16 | ASSREREGRGSPLH
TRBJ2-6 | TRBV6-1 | ASSERAGGYSGANVLT
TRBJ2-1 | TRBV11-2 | ASSYGQGRYNEQF
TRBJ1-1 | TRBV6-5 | ASSYGQGVTEAF
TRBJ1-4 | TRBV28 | ASSLGGEREKLF
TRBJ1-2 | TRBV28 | ASSLGGGLLSYGYT
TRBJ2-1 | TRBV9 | ASSAGGSRTYNEQF
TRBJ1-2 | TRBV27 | ASSPNYVTGMNGYT
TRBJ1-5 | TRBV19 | ASRSSHYSNQPQH
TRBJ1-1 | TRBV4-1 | ASSQPPGGGGINTEAF
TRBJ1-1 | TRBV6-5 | ASSYAWGRNTEAF
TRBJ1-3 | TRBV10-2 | ATEPGSGNTIY
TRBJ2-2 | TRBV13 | ASSSANTGELF
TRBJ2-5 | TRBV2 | ASSELAPETQY
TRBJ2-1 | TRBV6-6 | ASSPEPYQGPSYNEQF
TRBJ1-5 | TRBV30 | AWSGQGFRNQPQH
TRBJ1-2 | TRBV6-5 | ASSYSVYRGGGYT
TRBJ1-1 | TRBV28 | ASSPRGEAF
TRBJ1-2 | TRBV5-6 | ASSSRDRRLYGYT
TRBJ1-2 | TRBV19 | ASSSRDRAFTGYT
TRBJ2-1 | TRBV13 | ASSSSGTAYNEQF
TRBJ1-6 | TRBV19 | ASSGTGNSPLH
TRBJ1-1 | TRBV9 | ASSDGQGNTEAF
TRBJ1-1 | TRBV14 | ASSLATGFYTEAF
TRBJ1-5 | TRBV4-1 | ASSPGGGGASNQPQH
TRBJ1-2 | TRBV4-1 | ASSNRAGGGGYT
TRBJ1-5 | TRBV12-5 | ASGPDRGRLQPQH
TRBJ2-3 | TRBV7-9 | ASSSHNRAGGPDTQY
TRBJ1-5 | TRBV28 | ASTAGGGGNQPQH
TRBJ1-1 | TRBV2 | ASRGTGTMNTEAF
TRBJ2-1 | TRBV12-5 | ASGLVREGGGYNEQF
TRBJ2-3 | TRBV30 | AWSVGGFGDTQY
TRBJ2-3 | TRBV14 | ASSEGLAITDTQY
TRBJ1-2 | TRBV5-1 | ASSPGSLDGYT
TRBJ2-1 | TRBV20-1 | SARGGGIGYNEQF
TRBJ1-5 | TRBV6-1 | ASSGRTGPMSNQPQH
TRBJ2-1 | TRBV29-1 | SVEPSGLYNEQF
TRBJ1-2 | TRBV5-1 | ASSLSTVSSYGYT
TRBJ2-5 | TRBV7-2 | ASSENPGTSAKRDQY